The entry below describes one T cell receptor beta chain. Its target is unknown. The data were taken from a study of cytotoxic CD8 clonotypes in ibrutinib-treated CLL. Whole-study results and caveats: Clonality climbed at ibrutinib response, then dropped toward baseline at progression.

The V end was cut by 9 bases, the J end by 2 bases, with 9 bases between. The CDR3 length is 12 residues. The germline V gene encodes CDR1 ENHRY and CDR2 SYGVKD. Assay used: immunoSEQ multiplex PCR; TCRdb lists only in-frame clones, some missing. The sample lists 15,000 to 20,000 clones, about 61% occurring once. The V and J genes are TRBV10-3 and TRBJ2-3; D call uncertain. Sequenced material: PBMCs, taken after 12 months of ibrutinib treatment. This TCR came from a human donor with chronic lymphocytic leukemia. CDR3: CAISQDTDTQYF. Here the CDR3 DNA reads TGTGCCATTAGCCAGGACACAGATACGCAGTATTTT.